The sequence of this T cell receptor (beta chain) was determined in a study of siplizumab effects on memory and regulatory T cells. Study-level findings and limits: In the presence of siplizumab, alloreactive sequences traceable to unstimulated CD4+ memory cells were significantly reduced.

Data came from immunoSEQ multiplex PCR; TCRdb stores just in-frame clones and leaves some out. This sample yields tens of thousands of clones, of which about 87% are seen a single time; 1.5% belongs to the top ten. Turning to this clone: Antigen unknown.

The CDR3 consists of 14 residues. CDR1 ENHRY and CDR2 SYGVKD come from the germline V gene. The V and J ends lost 4 bases and 7 bases respectively, with 13 bases between them. The TCR sequence derives from a human donor in good health. This chain links TRBV10-3 with TRBJ2-2; a possible D gene is TRBD2 (5 bases). The sequencing input was Tregs sorted from blood. For the CDR3, the DNA is TGTGCCATCAGTGGTTTGAGGGAGAACGGGGAGCTGTTTTTT. Its protein product is CAISGLRENGELFF.